This T cell receptor beta chain was sequenced during a study of cytomegalovirus exposure and HLA in healthy donors. Primers for the PCR totalled 60 Vbeta and 13 Jbeta. Sequenced by immunoSEQ multiplex PCR; TCRdb stores in-frame clones only, minus some. The sample records 150,000 to 200,000 clones, 65% to 80% being singletons. CDR3 length equals 15 residues. From germline, CDR1 is MNHEY and CDR2 SVGAGI. Germline trimming cut 4 bases from V and 6 bases from J; bases unmatched to any gene: 8. Findings and limits, study-wide: Later on, a genetic analysis was performed. It linked a missense variant in DCLRE1C with V- and J-gene trimming of TCR beta. Highly shared variants forming one cluster were likely a sequencing artifact.

This clone was detected only once. What it recognizes is unknown. The rearrangement links TRBV6-5 to TRBJ1-5; TRBD1 matches 8 bases. Sequencing was performed on PBMCs. This TCR derives from a male donor in good health and CMV-seronegative. For the CDR3, the DNA is TGTGCCAGCAGTTTAAAAACAGGGGGTACTCAGCCCCAGCATTTT. Protein product: CASSLKTGGTQPQHF.